This entry lists 2 T cell receptor beta chains sequenced from one sample in a study of CD8+ T cells in alopecia areata (dated by TCRdb to about 2018). The library was prepared using the immunoSEQ multiplex PCR assay. To provide template for TCR sequencing, every sample had RNA extracted and reverse transcribed into cDNA. The table comes from immuneACCESS by way of TCRdb, which keeps in-frame sequences with V and J called. Part of the clones is missing from these tables; in studies checked, under half for an unresolved V gene and the rest for unknown reasons. This sample gives more than 200,000 clones in total; 64% of them show up just once. Of the sample, more than 3.5% is held by the ten largest clones. Interpreted using the paper, the time point label stands for: around 29 days on oral tofacitinib. The treatment or condition label corresponds to: oral pan-JAK inhibitor, 5-10 mg twice daily. Sequenced here: CD4+ T cells sorted from blood, sampled at week 4, from a patient treated with tofacitinib. Receptors originate from a human donor with alopecia areata.

The J gene is TRBJ1-2, the V gene TRBV27; 7 nucleotides agree with TRBD1. The J segment lost 8 bases and the V segment lost 6 bases, leaving 3 bases of the junction unmatched. Germline V CDR1 and CDR2: MNHEY, SMNVEV (reference sequence). The CDR3 length is 11 residues. As DNA, the CDR3 is TGTGCCAGCAGCCAGGGGGGGGGCTACACCTTC. Its translation: CASSQGGGYTF.

The chain uses TRBV5-1 and TRBJ2-7; D may be TRBD2 (6 bases). Deletions cut 0 bases from V and 7 bases from J, with 11 bases between. Germline loops: CDR1 SGHRS, CDR2 YFSETQ. The CDR3 consists of 13 residues. CDR3 DNA: TGCGCCAGCAGCTTGGCCGAGGGGACTGAGCAGTACTTC. It specifies CASSLAEGTEQYF.